The TCR beta chain described here comes from a study of control samples from healthy donors and cancer patients. This clone was seen once. The CDR3 runs to 13 residues. Germline CDR1 GTSNPN, CDR2 SVGIG (reference sequence). Deletions cut 1 base from V and 5 bases from J, with 9 bases between. Assay: immunoSEQ multiplex PCR; the TCRdb copy retains only in-frame clones and omits some. The repertoire holds about 130,000 clones, with roughly 94% as singletons. Sequencing was done on a sample of PBMCs. The chain carries TRBV30 and TRBJ1-5, with D uncertain. This TCR was recovered from a man aged 60-69 years with colorectal cancer. CDR3 protein: CAWSDHLDQPQHF. CDR3 DNA: TGTGCCTGGAGTGACCATCTCGATCAGCCCCAGCATTTT.